Below are 22 T cell receptor beta chains sequenced from a single sample in a study of T cells in Graves' hyperthyroidism and ophthalmopathy. The TCR beta CDR3 regions underwent amplification using RNA transcripts as the source. First-round RT-PCR targeting the TCR CDR3 was performed with the HTBI primer set. TCRdb re-analysed the multiplex PCR reads in MiXCR, keeping a single row per CDR3 protein. Of some 600,000 distinct CDR3 sequences in the sample, approximately 14% are singletons; the top ten hold more than 4.5%. The sample comprised blood. The receptors originated from a woman aged 25 to 39 with Graves' hyperthyroidism that later progressed to Graves' ophthalmopathy.

This clonotype came up many times. This chain uses TRBV30 with TRBJ1-5, with D perhaps matching TRBD1 (6 bases). The CDR3 has 15 amino acids. V was trimmed by 0 bases and J by 1 base, leaving 10 bases between them. In germline, CDR1 is GTSNPN, CDR2 SVGIG (reference sequence). The CDR3 region is CAWSVQGFSNQPQHF. The CDR3 DNA reads TGTGCCTGGAGTGTACAGGGATTCAGCAATCAGCCCCAGCATTTT. Full variable domain (missing parts from reference TRBV30 and TRBJ1-5): SQTIHQWPATLVQPVGSPLSLECTVEGTSNPNLYWYRQAAGRGLQLLFYSVGIGQISSEVPQNLSASRPQDRQFILSSKKLLLSDSGFYLCAWSVQGFSNQPQHFGDGTRLSIL.

CDR3 sequence: CASSFTAGGGTGELFF. As DNA, the CDR3 is TGCGCCAGCAGCTTCACCGCTGGGGGGGGCACCGGGGAGCTGTTTTTT. This chain joins TRBV5-1 and TRBJ2-2, with 7 bases that match TRBD2. The length of the CDR3 is 16 residues. Losses at the gene ends were 2 bases for V and 4 bases for J; bases not matched to a gene: 8. CDR1 and CDR2 from the germline V gene are SGHRS and YFSETQ.

This clonotype was counted between two and nine times. V is TRBV10-1 and J is TRBJ2-2; the D is unclear. The CDR3 covers 12 residues. The germline V and J ends were trimmed by 5 bases and 4 bases, with 5 bases remaining between them. The germline CDR1 and CDR2 sequences are WNHNN and SYGVQD (reference sequence). The CDR3 region is CASSFPTGELFF. DNA for the CDR3: TGCGCCAGCAGTTTTCCCACCGGGGAGCTGTTTTTT.

The V call is TRBV6-1, the J call TRBJ2-1; TRBD1 agrees at 8 bases. The CDR3 sequence is 15 residues long. The V gene end was trimmed by 6 bases and the J gene end by 5 bases; junction bases not matched to a gene: 9. Germline-derived CDR1 and CDR2 are MNHNS and SASEGT. Written as DNA, the CDR3 is TGTGCCAGCAGCCTACGGGACAGGCATAACAATGAGCAGTTCTTC. It encodes CASSLRDRHNNEQFF.

V gene TRBV5-6 combines with J gene TRBJ2-5; tentatively, D is TRBD1 (5 bases). V lost 1 base to trimming and J lost 5 bases, with 12 bases between them. This CDR3 has 14 residues. Germline CDR1 reads SGHDT; CDR2 reads YYEEEE. For the CDR3, the DNA is TGTGCCAGCAGCTTGAGACAGCCAACGGAGACCCAGTACTTC. Translating gives CASSLRQPTETQYF.

A remark on this clonotype: This may be a read error, as it is one base from a much larger clone. The chain is built from TRBV7-3 and TRBJ2-3, with 8 bases identical to TRBD1. Unmatched junction bases numbered 6, after V lost 5 bases and J lost 2 bases. The CDR3 is 15 amino acids. The V gene's germline CDR1 is SGHTA and CDR2 FQGTGA. The CDR3, as DNA: TGTGCCAGCAGCACCACGGGACAGGTCACAGATACGCAGTATTTT. Translation gives CASSTTGQVTDTQYF.

This clonotype has a count of ten or more. CDR3 in amino acids: CASRPPDRGRNQPQHF. CDR3 DNA sequence: TGTGCCAGCAGACCCCCGGACAGGGGGCGGAATCAGCCCCAGCATTTT. The chain has TRBV6-2 or TRBV6-3 and TRBJ1-5; 11 positions agree with TRBD1. CDR3 size: 16 residues. V was pared by 6 bases and J by 4 bases, with 8 bases of the junction left unmatched. CDR1 MNHEY and CDR2 SVGEGT come from the germline V gene.

This clonotype was seen more than once but under ten times. The chain links TRBV4-2 to TRBJ1-1; a weak D match, TRBD1 (6 bases). V gave up 7 bases and J gave up 4 bases, with 13 bases separating them. The CDR3 is made up of 13 amino acids. Germline V gives CDR1 LGHNA, CDR2 YNFKEQ. The CDR3 nucleotides read TGTGCCAGCAATCCACAGGGATCCACTGAAGCTTTCTTT. Translation: CASNPQGSTEAFF.

This clonotype was found many times. The chain joins TRBV2 to TRBJ2-6; D tentatively fits TRBD1 or TRBD2 (5 bases each). V was shortened by 3 bases and J by 4 bases, with 7 bases between the two germline ends. The length of the CDR3 is 14 residues. Germline assignment: CDR1 SNHLY and CDR2 FYNNEI. CDR3 in DNA: TGTGCCAGCAGTGAGGGGGTCGGGGCCAACGTCCTGACTTTC. Its translation is CASSEGVGANVLTF.

In nucleotides, the CDR3 is TGTGCCACCAGCAGGGGGACTAGCGGGACAGTAGATACGCAGTATTTT. Translated: CATSRGTSGTVDTQYF. The chain joins TRBV15 to TRBJ2-3; TRBD2 matches at 13 bases. CDR3 length: 16 amino acids. The V segment lost 3 bases and the J segment 5 bases; nucleotides outside the gene matches: 5. From germline, CDR1 is LNHNV and CDR2 YYDKDF (reference sequence).

This clonotype was picked up many times. The chain carries TRBV11-1 and TRBJ2-3; tentatively, D is TRBD1 (6 bases). Trimming took 3 bases from V and 4 from J, leaving 14 bases between them. This CDR3 contains 15 residues. Germline CDR1 SGHAT, CDR2 FQDESV (reference sequence). The CDR3 is CASSLQGQGPDTQYF. The CDR3 nucleotides are TGTGCCAGCAGCTTGCAGGGGCAGGGGCCAGATACGCAGTATTTT.

This clonotype was picked up many times. The genes are TRBV10-3 and TRBJ1-5, with D possibly being TRBD1 (6 bases). V lost 6 bases and J 5 bases, leaving 11 bases between the germline ends. This CDR3 region has 13 residues. CDR1 and CDR2 from the germline V gene are ENHRY and SYGVKD. The CDR3 here is CAISRGLDQPQHF. In nucleotides, the CDR3 is TGTGCCATCAGCAGGGGCTTAGATCAGCCCCAGCATTTT.

In its sample, this clonotype was seen many times. This chain connects TRBV29-1 to TRBJ2-7, with 7 nucleotides matching TRBD2. V lost 4 bases to trimming and J lost 3 bases; unmatched junction nucleotides: 9. Germline CDR1 and CDR2: SQVTM and ANQGSEA. This CDR3 spans 14 amino acids. The CDR3 DNA reads as TGCAGCGTTGGTGAGGGAGGGCCTTTCTACGAGCAGTACTTC. It translates to CSVGEGGPFYEQYF.

In this sample, this clonotype turned up many times. The chain uses TRBV2 and TRBJ1-4, with TRBD1 matching over 7 bases. Germline CDR1 and CDR2: SNHLY and FYNNEI. V dropped 8 bases and J dropped 5; count of bases not matched to a gene: 11. This CDR3 comprises 15 residues. The CDR3 DNA reads TGTGCCAGCGGAGTAGACAGGGCGGCGAATGAAAAACTGTTTTTT. It codes for CASGVDRAANEKLFF.

This clonotype occurred many times. The chain joins TRBV12-3 or TRBV12-4 to TRBJ2-5; the D gene is possibly TRBD2 (8 bases). This CDR3 is built from 16 residues. V dropped 2 bases and J dropped 5 bases, with 18 bases sitting between them. CDR3 coding DNA: TGTGCCAGCAGTTTAATGGGACTAGGGGGCCGGGAGACCCAGTACTTC. Translating it yields CASSLMGLGGRETQYF.

This clonotype was counted a few times. The CDR3 loop is CASTPRGGSNEKLFF. CDR3 bases: TGTGCCAGTACCCCACGGGGAGGGTCTAATGAAAAACTGTTTTTT. This sequence joins TRBV19 and TRBJ1-4; no firm D call. The V end was cut by 7 bases, the J end by 3 bases, with 15 bases between. Germline-derived CDR1 and CDR2 are LNHDA and SQIVND (reference sequence). The CDR3 totals 15 residues.

This clonotype appeared many times. The CDR3 DNA reads as TGCAGTGCTGTGATATCGGGGGGGCGGGTAGATACGCAGTATTTT. This translates into CSAVISGGRVDTQYF. This sequence joins TRBV20-1 and TRBJ2-3; 8 bases align to TRBD2. CDR3 length: 15 amino acids. V shed 5 bases and J 5 bases; nucleotides not matched to a gene: 12. CDR1 DFQATT and CDR2 SNEGSKA come from the germline V gene (reference sequence).

This clonotype came up many times. The V call is TRBV10-1, the J call TRBJ2-7; D remains ambiguous. The ends were cut back, 0 bases at V and 1 base at J, with 10 bases in the middle. The CDR3 totals 15 residues. Germline-derived CDR1 and CDR2 are WNHNN and SYGVQD (reference sequence). DNA of the CDR3: TGCGCCAGCAGTGAGTCTCGCGCCGCGTCCTACGAGCAGTACTTC. As protein: CASSESRAASYEQYF.

V gene TRBV10-3 combines with J gene TRBJ2-3, with D unresolved. V shed 2 bases and J shed 0 bases, with 9 bases lying between them. This CDR3 is 15 amino acids long. CDR1 and CDR2 from the germline V gene are ENHRY and SYGVKD. CDR3 bases: TGTGCCATCAGTGAGGGCGTGGGTAGCACAGATACGCAGTATTTT. Its protein is CAISEGVGSTDTQYF.

This clonotype was seen repeatedly, ten times or more. This rearrangement joins TRBV6-6 to TRBJ1-1; D not resolved. Per the germline V gene, CDR1 is MNHNY and CDR2 is SVGAGI (reference sequence). The V and J ends lost 3 bases and 3 bases respectively, with 8 bases between them. CDR3 size: 13 residues. The CDR3 region is CASSYSPDTEAFF. Here the CDR3 DNA reads TGTGCCAGCAGTTATTCGCCAGACACTGAAGCTTTCTTT.

The J gene is TRBJ2-7, the V gene TRBV7-2; TRBD2 is a possible D gene (5 bases). The CDR3 runs to 13 residues. Germline V gene data show CDR1 as SGHTA and CDR2 as FQGNSA. Trimming shortened V by 1 base and J by 6 bases, and 10 bases separated the two germline ends. The CDR3: CASSLGGSREQYF. Written as DNA, the CDR3 is TGTGCCAGCAGCTTAGGTGGGAGCCGCGAGCAGTACTTC. Together with reference TRBV7-2 and TRBJ2-7, the CDR3 gives the full variable domain: GAGVSQSPSNKVTEKGKDVELRCDPISGHTALYWYRQSLGQGLEFLIYFQGNSAPDKSGLPSDRFSAERTGGSVSTLTIQRTQQEDSAVYLCASSLGGSREQYFGPGTRLTVT.

This clonotype was recorded a few times. The V gene is TRBV6-1, the J gene TRBJ1-2; no firm D call. Trimming took off 1 base at V and 4 bases at J, with 4 bases between the two ends. The germline V gene encodes CDR1 MNHNS and CDR2 SASEGT. The CDR3 runs to 12 residues. CDR3 DNA: TGTGCCAGCAGTGAAGAGGTCTATGGCTACACCTTC. Protein product: CASSEEVYGYTF.